This is a list of T cell receptor beta chains from one sample in a study of CD8 T cells in ankylosing spondylitis. TCRdb independently ran MiXCR on the 5' RACE reads; one entry per CDR3 protein. Of approximately 220,000 distinct CDR3 sequences listed, approximately 10% were seen once; the top ten hold 21%. The sequencing input was blood, either unsorted or a sorted T cell fraction (not recorded which). The receptors originated from a male donor with ankylosing spondylitis or in good health (not recorded which). Each CDR3 is given with its conserved first and last residue. Fields, in order: J gene, V gene, CDR3 length, clone size, D gene, CDR3 protein, CDR3 DNA. D genes are given only for firm matches. Size is stated for part of the rows, as once, few or many counts, or as a class when the clone is expanded.

>TRBJ2-6|TRBV2|17|-|TRBD1
CASSWTGNVRGANVLTF
TGTGCCAGCAGCTGGACAGGGAATGTGCGAGGGGCCAACGTCCTGACTTTC
>TRBJ2-3|TRBV5-6|18|-|-
CASSLSSVVSLGTDTQYF
TGTGCCAGCAGCTTATCTAGCGTCGTTTCCCTGGGCACAGATACGCAGTATTTT
>TRBJ2-1|TRBV5-1|15|many|-
CASSLVPGPTNEQFF
TGCGCCAGCAGCTTGGTCCCGGGCCCCACCAATGAGCAGTTCTTC
>TRBJ2-3|TRBV20-1|13|-|TRBD2
CSARAGGLDTQYF
TGCAGTGCTAGGGCGGGGGGGCTGGATACGCAGTATTTT
>TRBJ2-7|TRBV20-1|12|many|-
CSARDPGYEQYF
TGCAGTGCTAGAGATCCGGGGTACGAGCAGTACTTC
>TRBJ2-6|TRBV5-4|14|-|-
CASSFDSGANVLTF
TGTGCCAGCAGCTTCGACTCTGGGGCCAACGTCCTGACTTTC
>TRBJ2-5|TRBV7-2|13|-|-
CASSLDSVKTQYF
TGTGCCAGCAGCTTAGACTCGGTAAAGACCCAGTACTTC
>TRBJ2-7|TRBV7-2|13|-|-
CASAFNPGNHLCF
TGTGCCAGCGCTTTTAATCCAGGGAATCACCTCTGCTTC
>TRBJ1-6|TRBV18|15|many|TRBD1
CASSLGQGWGSPLHF
TGTGCCAGCTCACTGGGACAGGGATGGGGATCACCCCTCCACTTT
>TRBJ1-3|TRBV18|15|many|-
CASSPTGLSGNTIYF
TGTGCCAGCTCACCCACAGGTCTATCTGGAAACACCATATATTTT
>TRBJ2-1|TRBV29-1|14|-|-
CSVEDSGSHNEQFF
TGCAGCGTTGAAGACTCGGGATCTCACAATGAGCAGTTCTTC
>TRBJ2-6|TRBV5-1|18|few|TRBD1
CASRQPGQGLSGANVLTF
TGCGCCAGCAGACAGCCGGGACAGGGCCTCAGTGGGGCCAACGTCCTGACTTTC
>TRBJ2-1|TRBV9|15|many|-
CASSVAGGSHNEQFF
TGTGCCAGCAGCGTAGCTGGGGGGAGCCACAATGAGCAGTTCTTC
>TRBJ1-5|TRBV30|13|few|-
CAWSVRGAQPQHF
TGTGCCTGGAGTGTACGTGGGGCTCAGCCCCAGCATTTT
>TRBJ2-3|TRBV12-3/TRBV12-4|13|few|-
CASNLGGQDTQYF
TGTGCCAGCAACCTCGGGGGGCAAGATACGCAGTATTTT
>TRBJ1-2|TRBV5-1|19|many|-
CASSPFPRDTSTVGYGYTF
TGCGCCAGCAGCCCGTTCCCCCGGGACACCTCGACGGTAGGCTATGGCTACACCTTC
>TRBJ2-3|TRBV4-2|15|many|-
CASSPSGASGDTQYF
TGTGCCAGCAGCCCCTCAGGCGCCTCGGGAGATACGCAGTATTTT
>TRBJ1-2|TRBV9|16|many|-
CASSPPGGVFNYGYTF
TGTGCCAGCAGCCCCCCCGGAGGGGTATTTAACTATGGCTACACCTTC
>TRBJ1-5|TRBV5-1|15|-|-
CASSLEGGEGQPQHF
TGCGCCAGCAGCTTGGAAGGAGGAGAAGGTCAGCCCCAGCATTTT
>TRBJ2-1|TRBV5-1|16|few|TRBD2
CASIPTIAGGGNEQFF
TGCGCCAGCATTCCGACAATAGCGGGGGGGGGTAATGAGCAGTTCTTC
>TRBJ1-1|TRBV5-1|13|few|-
CASSLEVATEAFF
TGCGCCAGCAGCTTGGAAGTGGCCACTGAAGCTTTCTTT
>TRBJ2-5|TRBV5-6|14|-|-
CASSLSDYQETQYF
TGTGCCAGCAGCTTGTCGGACTACCAAGAGACCCAGTACTTC
>TRBJ1-1|TRBV6-5|14|-|-
CASSYLVQSREAFF
TGTGCCAGCAGTTACCTCGTGCAGTCCCGAGAGGCTTTCTTT
>TRBJ2-2|TRBV15|16|many|TRBD2
CATESGALPDTGELFF
TGTGCCACTGAAAGCGGGGCCCTCCCCGACACCGGGGAGCTGTTTTTT
>TRBJ1-1|TRBV28|11|few|-
CATVSDTEAFF
TGTGCCACCGTGTCGGACACTGAAGCTTTCTTT
>TRBJ1-5|TRBV20-1|15|-|TRBD1
CSARGWTGGNQPQHF
TGCAGTGCTAGAGGTTGGACAGGTGGCAATCAGCCCCAGCATTTT